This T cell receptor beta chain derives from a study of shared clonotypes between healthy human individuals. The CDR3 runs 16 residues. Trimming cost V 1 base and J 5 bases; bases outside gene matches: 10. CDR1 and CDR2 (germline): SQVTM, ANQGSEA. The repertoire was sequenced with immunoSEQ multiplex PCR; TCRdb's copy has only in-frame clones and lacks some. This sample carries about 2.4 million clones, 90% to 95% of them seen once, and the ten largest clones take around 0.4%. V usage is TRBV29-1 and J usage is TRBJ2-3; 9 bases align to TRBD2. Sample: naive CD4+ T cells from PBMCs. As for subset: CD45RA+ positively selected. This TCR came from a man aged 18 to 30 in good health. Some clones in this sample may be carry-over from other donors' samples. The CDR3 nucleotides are TGCAGCGTTGAAGGGCTGATAGCGGGGGTGGTAGATACGCAGTATTTT. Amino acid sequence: CSVEGLIAGVVDTQYF.